These 17 T cell receptor beta chains were sequenced from one sample in a study of blood T cell repertoires in COVID-19. Sequencing used immunoSEQ multiplex PCR; TCRdb keeps in-frame clones, though not all of them. The profile shows about 78,000 clones, approximately 80% of them singletons. The sequenced sample consisted of peripheral blood. The receptors stem from a man aged 60 to 75 with active or convalescent COVID-19.

CDR3 loop: CASSFSGEFYAETQYF. In DNA form, the CDR3 reads TGTGCCAGCAGCTTCTCTGGGGAGTTTTATGCAGAGACCCAGTACTTC. The chain has TRBV5-4 and TRBJ2-5; D might be TRBD2 (5 bases). The V gene lost 2 bases and the J gene lost 4 bases, with 18 bases spanning the gap. Germline V lookup: CDR1 SGHNT, CDR2 YYREEE (reference sequence). CDR3 length equals 16 residues.

The V and J genes are TRBV27 and TRBJ1-5; a weak D match, TRBD1 (6 bases). The CDR3 has 16 residues. The V gene's germline CDR1 is MNHEY and CDR2 SMNVEV (reference sequence). V lost 3 bases and J 5 bases, leaving 17 bases between the germline ends. CDR3 sequence: CASSLRKTGEDQPQHF. The CDR3 DNA is TGTGCCAGCAGTTTGCGCAAGACAGGCGAAGATCAGCCCCAGCATTTT.

The genes are TRBV4-3 and TRBJ1-6; maybe TRBD1 (5 bases). The germline V gene has CDR1 LGHNA and CDR2 YSLEER. The CDR3 consists of 16 residues. Trimming stripped 0 bases from V and 7 bases from J, with 13 bases between. The CDR3 region has the DNA TGCGCCAGCAGCCAAGATCCAGGCCGGGGGAATTCACCCCTCCACTTT. Encoded protein: CASSQDPGRGNSPLHF.

There are a few counts of this clone. The chain links TRBV27 to TRBJ2-1; a weak D match, TRBD1 (6 bases). The CDR3 length is 16 residues. Trimming cost V 7 bases and J 7 bases, with 23 bases left between them. Germline V gene sequence: CDR1 MNHEY, CDR2 SMNVEV (reference sequence). The DNA for the CDR3 is TGTGCCAGCACCAGGACAGCTACTGGGCTTTGGAATGAGCAGTTCTTC. Its translation is CASTRTATGLWNEQFF.

J is TRBJ1-5 and V is TRBV18, with D possibly TRBD1 on 5 matching bases. The CDR3 contains 16 residues. The V gene's germline CDR1 is KGHSH and CDR2 LQKENI. Trimming cost V 2 bases and J 0 bases, with 11 bases left between them. The CDR3 is CASSPDGGYSNQPQHF. In DNA, the CDR3 is TGTGCCAGCTCACCAGACGGGGGGTATAGCAATCAGCCCCAGCATTTT.

The rearrangement joins TRBV5-4 to TRBJ2-2, with 12 bases lining up with TRBD1. Germline assignment: CDR1 SGHNT and CDR2 YYREEE (reference sequence). The CDR3 totals 15 residues. The J segment lost 4 bases and the V segment lost 7 bases, leaving 5 bases of the junction unmatched. The CDR3 DNA is TGTGCCAGCCCCGGGACAGGGGGCGTCACCGGGGAGCTGTTTTTT. This translates into CASPGTGGVTGELFF. Complete variable domain (other parts from reference TRBV5-4 and TRBJ2-2): ETGVTQSPTHLIKTRGQQVTLRCSSQSGHNTVSWYQQALGQGPQFIFQYYREEENGRGNFPPRFSGLQFPNYSSELNVNALELDDSALYLCASPGTGGVTGELFFGEGSRLTVL.

The chain recombines TRBV4-1 with TRBJ2-1; 10 positions agree with TRBD1. Per the germline V gene, CDR1 is MGHRA and CDR2 is YSYEKL. This CDR3 comprises 17 residues. Trimming removed 0 bases from V and 6 bases from J; junction bases left unmatched: 8. In DNA form, the CDR3 reads TGCGCCAGCAGCCAAGACTCTCCGGGACAGGGGCGCAATGAGCAGTTCTTC. Translation gives CASSQDSPGQGRNEQFF.

The count of this clone is one. The chain has TRBV19 and TRBJ1-1; perhaps TRBD1 as D (6 bases). CDR3 length equals 15 residues. Trimming left V 6 bases short and J 2 bases short, with 16 bases between. Germline lookup yields CDR1 LNHDA and CDR2 SQIVND (reference sequence). The CDR3 DNA follows: TGTGCCAGTAGAAGGACAGAACAGCTTAACACTGAAGCTTTCTTT. Translated: CASRRTEQLNTEAFF.

J is TRBJ1-3 and V is TRBV2; D may be TRBD1 (6 bases). The CDR3 loop spans 14 amino acids. CDR1 and CDR2 (germline): SNHLY, FYNNEI. The V end was cut by 2 bases, the J end by 2 bases, with 7 bases between. The CDR3 sequence: CASSEQGTGNTIYF. CDR3 sequence (DNA): TGTGCCAGCAGTGAACAGGGGACTGGAAACACCATATATTTT. Together with reference TRBV2 and TRBJ1-3, the CDR3 gives the full variable domain: EPEVTQTPSHQVTQMGQEVILRCVPISNHLYFYWYRQILGQKVEFLVSFYNNEISEKSEIFDDQFSVERPDGSNFTLKIRSTKLEDSAMYFCASSEQGTGNTIYFGEGSWLTVV.

The chain joins TRBV5-8 to TRBJ1-5; possible D gene TRBD1, 5 bases. The V end lost 2 bases, the J end lost 7 bases, and 10 bases lay between the germline ends. The CDR3 spans 13 residues. From germline, CDR1 is SGHTS and CDR2 YDEGEE. The CDR3 loop reads CASSLRQLQPQHF. DNA of the CDR3: TGTGCCAGCAGCTTACGACAGCTCCAGCCCCAGCATTTT. Full variable domain (outside the CDR3, taken from reference TRBV5-8 and TRBJ1-5): EAGVTQSPTHLIKTRGQQATLRCSPISGHTSVYWYQQALGLGLQFLLWYDEGEERNRGNFPPRFSGRQFPNYSSELNVNALELEDSALYLCASSLRQLQPQHFGDGTRLSIL.

V usage is TRBV4-3 and J usage is TRBJ1-2, with 8 positions matching TRBD1. Germline lookup yields CDR1 LGHNA and CDR2 YSLEER. This CDR3 has 14 amino acids. The ends lost 1 base at V and 8 bases at J; junction bases unmatched: 6. CDR3 sequence reads: CASSQGQGAEGYTF. As DNA, the CDR3 is TGCGCCAGCAGCCAAGGGCAGGGGGCGGAAGGCTACACCTTC.

The rearrangement uses TRBV18 and TRBJ1-1; TRBD1 matches at 9 bases. The CDR3 spans 17 residues. V lost 6 bases, J lost 4 bases, and 15 bases stayed unmatched. Looked up from germline, CDR1 is KGHSH and CDR2 is LQKENI. CDR3 amino acids: CASSQRGQGEVGTEAFF. The CDR3, as DNA: TGTGCCAGCTCGCAGAGGGGACAGGGCGAGGTCGGCACTGAAGCTTTCTTT. The full variable domain, completed using reference TRBV18 and TRBJ1-1, is NAGVMQNPRHLVRRRGQEARLRCSPMKGHSHVYWYRQLPEEGLKFMVYLQKENIIDESGMPKERFSAEFPKEGPSILRIQQVVRGDSAAYFCASSQRGQGEVGTEAFFGQGTRLTVV.

V and J are TRBV14 and TRBJ2-7; D is possibly TRBD2 (5 bases). The CDR3 extends over 16 amino acids. The V gene lost 7 bases and the J gene lost 3 bases, with 22 bases spanning the gap. The germline V gene has CDR1 SGHDN and CDR2 FVKESK. CDR3 bases: TGTGCCAGCAACCTCAGGATTACGGAAGAGGGCTACGAGCAGTACTTC. This codes for CASNLRITEEGYEQYF.

The chain employs TRBV9 and TRBJ1-5; 7 nucleotides match TRBD1. Trimming at V came to 3 bases and at J to 4 bases, leaving 10 bases not matched to a gene. The CDR3 runs to 16 residues. CDR1 is SGDLS, CDR2 YYNGEE, per germline. In DNA, the CDR3 is TGTGCCAGCAGCGCCACCGGGACAGAAGTTAATCAGCCCCAGCATTTT. Encoded protein: CASSATGTEVNQPQHF.

This chain connects TRBV15 to TRBJ2-1, with TRBD1 as a possible D gene (5 bases). Germline CDR1 LNHNV, CDR2 YYDKDF (reference sequence). The CDR3 runs to 18 residues. V lost 0 bases and J 7 bases, leaving 22 bases between the germline ends. The CDR3 nucleotides read TGTGCCACCAGCAGAGAGTTGGGAAAAGGGGCAGGTGGAAATGAGCAGTTCTTC. As protein: CATSRELGKGAGGNEQFF. Combining the CDR3 with reference TRBV15 and TRBJ2-1 gives the whole variable domain DAMVIQNPRYQVTQFGKPVTLSCSQTLNHNVMYWYQQKSSQAPKLLFHYYDKDFNNEADTPDNFQSRRPNTSFCFLDIRSPGLGDTAMYLCATSRELGKGAGGNEQFFGPGTRLTVL.

The V and J genes are TRBV9 and TRBJ1-2, with unresolved D. This CDR3 spans 15 amino acids. Per the germline V gene, CDR1 is SGDLS and CDR2 is YYNGEE. Trimming removed 3 bases from V and 0 bases from J, with 12 bases in between. The chain's CDR3 is CASSGVSAANYGYTF. CDR3 DNA: TGTGCCAGCAGCGGAGTATCCGCGGCTAACTATGGCTACACCTTC. The complete variable domain, with remaining parts taken from reference TRBV9 and TRBJ1-2, reads DSGVTQTPKHLITATGQRVTLRCSPRSGDLSVYWYQQSLDQGLQFLIQYYNGEERAKGNILERFSAQQFPDLHSELNLSSLELGDSALYFCASSGVSAANYGYTFGSGTRLTVV.

The chain couples TRBV2 to TRBJ1-2; tentative D call: TRBD1 (6 bases). The CDR3 is 13 amino acids. The germline gives CDR1 SNHLY, CDR2 FYNNEI. V lost 7 bases and J 8 bases, leaving 17 bases between the germline ends. The CDR3 bases are TGTGCCAGCACCAGAGATCAGGGGCACGGCTACACCTTC. Translated: CASTRDQGHGYTF.